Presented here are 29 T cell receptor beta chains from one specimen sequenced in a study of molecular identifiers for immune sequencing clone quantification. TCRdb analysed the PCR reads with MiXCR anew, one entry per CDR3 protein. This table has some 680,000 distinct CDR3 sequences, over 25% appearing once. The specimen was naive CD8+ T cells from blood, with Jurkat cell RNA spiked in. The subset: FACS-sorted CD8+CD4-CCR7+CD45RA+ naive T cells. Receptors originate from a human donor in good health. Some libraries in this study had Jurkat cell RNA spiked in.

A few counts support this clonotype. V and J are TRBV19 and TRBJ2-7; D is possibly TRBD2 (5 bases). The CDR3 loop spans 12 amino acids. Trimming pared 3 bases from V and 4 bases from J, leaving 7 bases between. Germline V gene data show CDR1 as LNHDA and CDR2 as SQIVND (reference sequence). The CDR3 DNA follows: TGTGCCAGTAGTATGACGGGATACGAGCAGTACTTC. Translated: CASSMTGYEQYF.

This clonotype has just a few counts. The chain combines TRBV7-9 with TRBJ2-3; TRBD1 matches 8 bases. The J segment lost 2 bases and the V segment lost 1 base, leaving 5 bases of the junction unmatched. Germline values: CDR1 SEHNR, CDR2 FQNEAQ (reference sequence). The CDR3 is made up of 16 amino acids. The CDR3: CASSLVRDRLTDTQYF. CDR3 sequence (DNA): TGTGCCAGCAGCTTAGTAAGGGACAGGCTCACAGATACGCAGTATTTT.

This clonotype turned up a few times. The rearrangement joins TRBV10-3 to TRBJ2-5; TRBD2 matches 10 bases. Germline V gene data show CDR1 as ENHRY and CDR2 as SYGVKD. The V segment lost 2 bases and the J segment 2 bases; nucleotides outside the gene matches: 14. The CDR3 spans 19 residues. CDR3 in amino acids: CAISEKSSGGRRGQETQYF. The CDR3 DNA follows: TGTGCCATCAGTGAGAAGTCTAGCGGGGGCCGAAGGGGGCAAGAGACCCAGTACTTC.

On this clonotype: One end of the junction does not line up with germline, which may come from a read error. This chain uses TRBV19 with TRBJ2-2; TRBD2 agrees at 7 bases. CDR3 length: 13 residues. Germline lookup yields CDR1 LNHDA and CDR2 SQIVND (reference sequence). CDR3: CASRVTSLGEMFF. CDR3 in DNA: TGTGCCAGTAGGGTGACTAGCCTCGGGGAGATGTTTTTT.

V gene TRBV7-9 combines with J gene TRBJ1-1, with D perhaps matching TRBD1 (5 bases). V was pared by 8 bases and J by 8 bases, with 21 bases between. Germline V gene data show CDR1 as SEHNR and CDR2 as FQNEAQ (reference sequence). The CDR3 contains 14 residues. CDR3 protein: CASGSGRGHEEAFF. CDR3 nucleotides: TGTGCCAGCGGCTCGGGACGGGGCCATGAAGAAGCTTTCTTT.

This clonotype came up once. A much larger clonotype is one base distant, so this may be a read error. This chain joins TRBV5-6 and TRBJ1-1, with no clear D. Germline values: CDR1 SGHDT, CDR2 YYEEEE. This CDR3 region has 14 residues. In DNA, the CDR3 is TGTGCCAGCAGCCCCGGTGGAGAAACCACTGAAGCTTCCTTT. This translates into CASSPGGETTEASF.

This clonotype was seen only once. The CDR3 DNA is TGTGCCAGTAGTATGTGGGGGACATACAATGAGCAGTTCTTC. This sequence encodes CASSMWGTYNEQFF. The V call is TRBV19, the J call TRBJ2-1, with D perhaps matching TRBD1 (6 bases). The V end was cut by 3 bases, the J end by 4 bases, with 10 bases between. CDR3 length: 14 amino acids. Looked up from germline, CDR1 is LNHDA and CDR2 is SQIVND (reference sequence).

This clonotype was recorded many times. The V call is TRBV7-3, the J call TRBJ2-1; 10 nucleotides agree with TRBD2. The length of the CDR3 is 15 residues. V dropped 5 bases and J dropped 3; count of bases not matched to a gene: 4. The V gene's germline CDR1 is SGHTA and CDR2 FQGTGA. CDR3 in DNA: TGTGCCAGCAGCCCCCTAGCGGGAGACTACAATGAGCAGTTCTTC. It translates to CASSPLAGDYNEQFF.

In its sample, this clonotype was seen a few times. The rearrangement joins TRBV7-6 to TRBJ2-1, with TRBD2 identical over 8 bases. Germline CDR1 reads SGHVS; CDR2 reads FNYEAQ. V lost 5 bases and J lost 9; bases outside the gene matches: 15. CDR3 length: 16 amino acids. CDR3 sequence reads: CASSPSSGDSDGEQFF. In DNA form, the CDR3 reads TGTGCCAGCAGCCCTAGTAGCGGGGACTCCGACGGTGAGCAGTTCTTC.

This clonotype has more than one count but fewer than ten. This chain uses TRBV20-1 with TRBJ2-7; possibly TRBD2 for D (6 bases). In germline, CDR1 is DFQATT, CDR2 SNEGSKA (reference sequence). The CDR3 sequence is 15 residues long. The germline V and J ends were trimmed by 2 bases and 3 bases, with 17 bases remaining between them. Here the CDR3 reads CSARPTREAYYEQYF. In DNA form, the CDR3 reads TGCAGTGCTAGACCAACCAGGGAGGCCTACTACGAGCAGTACTTC.

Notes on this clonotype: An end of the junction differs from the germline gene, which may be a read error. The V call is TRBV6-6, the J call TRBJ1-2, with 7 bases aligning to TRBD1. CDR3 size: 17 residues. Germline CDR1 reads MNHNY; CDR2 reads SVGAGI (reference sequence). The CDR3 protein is CASSPPGQQFSNYDYTF. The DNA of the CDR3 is TGTGCCAGCAGTCCTCCGGGACAGCAATTTAGTAACTATGACTACACCTTC.

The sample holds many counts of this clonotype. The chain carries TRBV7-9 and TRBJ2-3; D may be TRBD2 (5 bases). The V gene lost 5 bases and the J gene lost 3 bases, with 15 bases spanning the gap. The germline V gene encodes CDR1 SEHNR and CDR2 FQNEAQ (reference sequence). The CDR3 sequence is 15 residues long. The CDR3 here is CASSPRFEGTDTQYF. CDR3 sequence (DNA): TGTGCCAGCAGCCCAAGATTTGAGGGAACAGATACGCAGTATTTT.

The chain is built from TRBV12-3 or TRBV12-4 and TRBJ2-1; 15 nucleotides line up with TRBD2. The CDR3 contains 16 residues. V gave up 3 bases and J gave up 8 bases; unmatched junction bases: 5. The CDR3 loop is CASSLGLAGGGHEQFF. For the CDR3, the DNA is TGTGCCAGCAGTTTGGGACTAGCGGGGGGCGGGCATGAGCAGTTCTTC.

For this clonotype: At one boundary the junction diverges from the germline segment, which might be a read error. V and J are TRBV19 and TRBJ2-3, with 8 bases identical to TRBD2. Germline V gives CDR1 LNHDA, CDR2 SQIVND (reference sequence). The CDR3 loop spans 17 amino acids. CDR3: CASSIGGTRSLPDMQYF. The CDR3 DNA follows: TGTGCCAGTAGTATAGGAGGGACTAGAAGTTTACCAGATATGCAGTATTTT.

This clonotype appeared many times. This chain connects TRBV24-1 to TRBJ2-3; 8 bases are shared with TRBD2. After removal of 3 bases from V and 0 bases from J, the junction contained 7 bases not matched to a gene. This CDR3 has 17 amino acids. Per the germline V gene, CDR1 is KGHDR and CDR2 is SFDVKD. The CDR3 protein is CATSDITSGTSTDTQYF. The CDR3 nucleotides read TGTGCCACCAGTGATATAACTAGCGGAACTAGCACAGATACGCAGTATTTT.

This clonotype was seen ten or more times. This CDR3 reads CASSQALAGRVGTQYF. The CDR3 DNA sequence: TGTGCCAGCAGCCAAGCCCTAGCGGGACGGGTTGGTACGCAGTATTTT. J is TRBJ2-3 and V is TRBV14; 9 bases align to TRBD2. V was clipped by 1 base and J by 8 bases; unmatched bases: 10. CDR1 and CDR2 (germline): SGHDN, FVKESK. The CDR3 is 16 amino acids.

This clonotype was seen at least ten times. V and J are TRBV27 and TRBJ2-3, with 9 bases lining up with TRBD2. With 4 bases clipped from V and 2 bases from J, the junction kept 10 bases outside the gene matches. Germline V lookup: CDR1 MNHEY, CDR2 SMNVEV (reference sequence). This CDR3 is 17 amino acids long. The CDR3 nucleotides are TGTGCCAGCAGTTCATTAGGACTAGCGCGATACACAGATACGCAGTATTTT. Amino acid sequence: CASSSLGLARYTDTQYF.

The CDR3 protein is CASSFHITTGPTDTQYF. CDR3 bases: TGTGCCAGCAGTTTCCACATAACCACAGGGCCCACAGATACGCAGTATTTT. V is TRBV12-3 or TRBV12-4 and J is TRBJ2-3; D possibly corresponds to TRBD1 (6 bases). The V end lost 3 bases, the J end lost 2 bases, and 18 bases lay between the germline ends. The CDR3 consists of 17 residues.

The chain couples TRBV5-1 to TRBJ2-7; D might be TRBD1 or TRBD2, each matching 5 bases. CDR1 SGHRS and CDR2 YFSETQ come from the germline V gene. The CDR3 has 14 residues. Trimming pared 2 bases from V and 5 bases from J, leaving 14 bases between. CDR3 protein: CASSFGTPPNEQYF. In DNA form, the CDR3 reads TGCGCCAGCAGCTTCGGGACCCCCCCCAACGAGCAGTACTTC.

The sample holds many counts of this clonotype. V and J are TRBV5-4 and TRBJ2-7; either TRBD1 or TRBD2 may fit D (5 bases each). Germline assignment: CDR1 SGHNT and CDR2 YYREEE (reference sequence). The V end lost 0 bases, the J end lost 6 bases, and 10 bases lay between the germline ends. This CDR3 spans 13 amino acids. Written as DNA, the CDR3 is TGTGCCAGCAGCTTGGGGGGGTTCGGCGAGCAGTACTTC. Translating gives CASSLGGFGEQYF.

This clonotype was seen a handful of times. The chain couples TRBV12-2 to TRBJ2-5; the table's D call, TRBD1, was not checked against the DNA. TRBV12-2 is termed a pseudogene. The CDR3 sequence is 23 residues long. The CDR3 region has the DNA TGTGCAAGTCGCTTACCCGCGGGGGGCTCCAAAACCATCGAACCCGGGACACAAGAGACCCAGTACTTC. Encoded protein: CASRLPAGGSKTIEPGTQETQYF.

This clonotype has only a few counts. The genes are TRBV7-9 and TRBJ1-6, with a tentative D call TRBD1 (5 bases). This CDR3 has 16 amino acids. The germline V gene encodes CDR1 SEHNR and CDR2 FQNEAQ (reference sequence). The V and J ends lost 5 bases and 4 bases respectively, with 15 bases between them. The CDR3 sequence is CASSVGSGRYNSPLHF. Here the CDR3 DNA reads TGTGCCAGCAGCGTCGGATCGGGACGGTATAATTCACCCCTCCACTTT.

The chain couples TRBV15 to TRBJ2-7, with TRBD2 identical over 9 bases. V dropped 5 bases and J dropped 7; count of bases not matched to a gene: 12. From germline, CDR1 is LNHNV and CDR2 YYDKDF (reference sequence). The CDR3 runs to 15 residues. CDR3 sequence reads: CATSDGREGGEEQYF. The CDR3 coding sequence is TGTGCCACCAGCGACGGGCGGGAGGGGGGTGAAGAGCAGTACTTC.

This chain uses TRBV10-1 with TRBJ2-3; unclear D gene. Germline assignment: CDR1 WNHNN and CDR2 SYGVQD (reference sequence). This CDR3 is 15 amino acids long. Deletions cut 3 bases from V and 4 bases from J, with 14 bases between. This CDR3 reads CASSEVGQVPDTQYF. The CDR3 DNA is TGCGCCAGCAGTGAAGTCGGGCAGGTCCCAGATACGCAGTATTTT.

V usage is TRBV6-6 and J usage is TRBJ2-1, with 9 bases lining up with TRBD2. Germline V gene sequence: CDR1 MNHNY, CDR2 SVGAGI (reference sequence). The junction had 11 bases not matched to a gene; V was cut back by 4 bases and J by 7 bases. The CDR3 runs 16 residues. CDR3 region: CASSSYSGSLMNEQFF. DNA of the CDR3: TGTGCCAGCAGTTCCTATAGCGGGAGCTTGATGAATGAGCAGTTCTTC.

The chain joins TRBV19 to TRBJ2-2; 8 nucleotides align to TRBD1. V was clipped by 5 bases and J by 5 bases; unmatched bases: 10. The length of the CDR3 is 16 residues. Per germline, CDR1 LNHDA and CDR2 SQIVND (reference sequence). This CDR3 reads CASSPARTGITGELFF. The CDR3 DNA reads TGTGCCAGTAGTCCCGCAAGGACAGGGATAACCGGGGAGCTGTTTTTT.

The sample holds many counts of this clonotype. The CDR3 sequence is CSVEPRGQSTDTQYF. DNA of the CDR3: TGCAGCGTTGAACCTAGGGGGCAAAGCACAGATACGCAGTATTTT. The V and J genes are TRBV29-1 and TRBJ2-3, with 7 bases that match TRBD1. The V segment lost 2 bases and the J segment 0 bases; nucleotides outside the gene matches: 5. This CDR3 spans 15 amino acids. Per germline, CDR1 SQVTM and CDR2 ANQGSEA.

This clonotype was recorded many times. The CDR3 region is CASSSDHHEQYF. In DNA form, the CDR3 reads TGTGCCAGCAGCTCGGATCACCACGAGCAGTACTTC. This rearrangement joins TRBV5-5 to TRBJ2-7, with D unresolved. Trimming took off 3 bases at V and 5 bases at J, with 9 bases between the two ends. The germline gives CDR1 SGHKS, CDR2 YYEKEE (reference sequence). This CDR3 is 12 amino acids long. Looking up the rest from reference TRBV5-5 and TRBJ2-7 gives the full variable domain: DAGVTQSPTHLIKTRGQQVTLRCSPISGHKSVSWYQQVLGQGPQFIFQYYEKEERGRGNFPDRFSARQFPNYSSELNVNALLLGDSALYLCASSSDHHEQYFGPGTRLTVT.

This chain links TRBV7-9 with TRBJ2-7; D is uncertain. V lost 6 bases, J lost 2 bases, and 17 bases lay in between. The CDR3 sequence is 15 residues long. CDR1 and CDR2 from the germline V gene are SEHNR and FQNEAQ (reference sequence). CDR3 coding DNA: TGTGCCAGCAGACCCGGACCGGGTGGTGCCTACGAGCAGTACTTC. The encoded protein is CASRPGPGGAYEQYF.